A selection of T cell receptor beta chains follows, all from one sample in a study of T cells in Graves' hyperthyroidism and ophthalmopathy. Using its own MiXCR run on the multiplex PCR reads, TCRdb lists one record per CDR3 protein. The data show some 500,000 distinct CDR3 sequences, with roughly 24% seen just once and around 11% held by the top ten. Sequenced sample: blood. The receptors originated from a woman aged 25 to 45 with Graves' ophthalmopathy. CDR3s include the opening cysteine and the closing phenylalanine or tryptophan. A D gene is named only where the DNA matches it firmly. Rows give clone size only sometimes, using once, few, many, or a class for an expanded clone.

>TRBV5-1|TRBJ2-6|-|-
CASSLELLWRSSGANVLTF
TGCGCCAGCAGCTTGGAGTTGTTGTGGAGGTCCTCCGGGGCCAACGTCCTGACTTTC
>TRBV6-1|TRBJ1-1|-|TRBD1
CASKQGDISAEAFF
TGTGCCAGCAAACAGGGGGATATTAGCGCTGAAGCTTTCTTT
>TRBV29-1|TRBJ2-2|-|TRBD1
CIVPDRGTGELFF
TGCATCGTACCCGACAGGGGAACCGGGGAGCTGTTTTTT
>TRBV6-1|TRBJ1-5|-|-
CASSVGRVAGQPQHF
TGTGCCAGCAGTGTTGGCAGGGTGGCGGGTCAGCCCCAGCATTTT
>TRBV14|TRBJ2-7|many|TRBD1
CASSLRGPTYEQYF
TGTGCCAGCAGCCTCAGGGGGCCTACCTACGAGCAGTACTTC
>TRBV12-3/TRBV12-4|TRBJ1-2|-|TRBD1
CASSFRDRRGYGYTF
TGTGCCAGCAGTTTTCGGGACAGGAGGGGCTATGGCTACACCTTC
>TRBV4-1|TRBJ1-1|many|-
CASTRGMVAFF
TGCGCCAGCACACGGGGAATGGTAGCTTTCTTT
>TRBV11-2|TRBJ1-1|-|-
CASRRQRGLVEAFF
TGTGCCAGCAGACGACAGCGGGGGTTGGTTGAAGCTTTCTTT
>TRBV29-1|TRBJ1-5|few|TRBD1
CSVRTGGGGNQPQHF
TGCAGCGTCCGAACAGGGGGCGGGGGCAATCAGCCCCAGCATTTT
>TRBV12-3/TRBV12-4|TRBJ2-7|-|-
CASRPPTEEQYF
TGTGCCAGCAGGCCCCCAACTGAGGAGCAGTACTTC
>TRBV5-1|TRBJ1-1|few|-
CASSLRAGNTEAFF
TGCGCCAGCAGCTTGAGGGCAGGCAACACTGAAGCTTTCTTT
>TRBV5-1|TRBJ2-2|many|-
CASTVPQGTGELFF
TGCGCCAGCACGGTACCTCAGGGAACCGGGGAGCTGTTTTTT
>TRBV2|TRBJ2-7|-|-
CASTWARDYEQYF
TGTGCCAGCACTTGGGCCAGGGACTACGAGCAGTACTTC
>TRBV2|TRBJ1-4|many|-
CASAEEIRINEKLFF
TGTGCCAGCGCTGAGGAAATTAGAATTAATGAAAAACTGTTTTTT
>TRBV7-9|TRBJ1-2|many|-
CASSLATVNGYTF
TGTGCCAGCAGCTTAGCTACGGTTAATGGCTACACCTTC
>TRBV6-2/TRBV6-3|TRBJ2-4|many|-
CASSYSAAAIQYF
TGTGCCAGCAGTTACTCGGCAGCGGCCATTCAGTACTTC
>TRBV6-1|TRBJ1-5|many|TRBD1
CASTLTGSNQPQHF
TGTGCCAGCACCTTGACAGGGAGCAATCAGCCCCAGCATTTT
>TRBV6-5|TRBJ2-7|-|-
CASSYSIQGFGEQYF
TGTGCCAGCAGTTACTCGATCCAAGGGTTTGGCGAGCAGTACTTC
>TRBV6-2/TRBV6-3|TRBJ2-7|-|-
CASSYTRSEQYF
TGTGCCAGCAGTTACACACGGAGCGAGCAGTACTTC
>TRBV2|TRBJ2-5|many|-
CASSEAGGGRETQYF
TGTGCCAGCAGTGAAGCGGGCGGGGGCCGAGAGACCCAGTACTTC
>TRBV6-2/TRBV6-3|TRBJ1-1|many|-
CASSPRTSEAFF
TGTGCCAGCAGTCCCCGGACTTCCGAAGCTTTCTTT
>TRBV4-2|TRBJ2-1|few|TRBD1
CASSPKDRGNEQFF
TGTGCCAGCAGCCCTAAGGACAGGGGGAATGAGCAGTTCTTC
>TRBV2|TRBJ2-4|few|-
CASRKDSIFPKNIQYF
TGTGCCAGCAGGAAAGACAGTATCTTTCCCAAAAACATTCAGTACTTC
>TRBV4-3|TRBJ2-5|many|-
CASSQDPGPETQYF
TGCGCCAGCAGCCAAGATCCCGGCCCGGAGACCCAGTACTTC
>TRBV7-9|TRBJ2-7|many|-
CASSLENQFYEQYF
TGTGCCAGCAGCTTAGAAAACCAGTTCTACGAGCAGTACTTC
>TRBV18|TRBJ2-5|-|-
CASSLMDGRQETQYF
TGTGCCAGCTCACTCATGGACGGAAGACAAGAGACCCAGTACTTC
>TRBV20-1|TRBJ2-5|-|TRBD2
CSARNGLAVQETQYF
TGCAGTGCTAGGAACGGACTAGCGGTACAAGAGACCCAGTACTTC
>TRBV12-3/TRBV12-4|TRBJ1-5|many|-
CASRPNRAGQPQHF
TGTGCCAGCAGGCCCAACAGGGCGGGTCAGCCCCAGCATTTT
>TRBV7-2|TRBJ1-3|many|-
CASSPRGVSGNTIYF
TGTGCCAGCAGCCCCCGCGGCGTCTCTGGAAACACCATATATTTT